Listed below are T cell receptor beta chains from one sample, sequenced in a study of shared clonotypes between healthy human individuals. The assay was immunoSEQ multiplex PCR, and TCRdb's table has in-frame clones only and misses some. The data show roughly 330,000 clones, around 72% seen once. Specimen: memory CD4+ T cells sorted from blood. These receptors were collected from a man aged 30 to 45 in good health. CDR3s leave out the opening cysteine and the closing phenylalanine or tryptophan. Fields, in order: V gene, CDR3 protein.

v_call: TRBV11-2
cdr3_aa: ASSPGVGQKLF

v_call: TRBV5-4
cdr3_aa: ASSLDLGEPDTQY

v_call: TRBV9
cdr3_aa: ASSASGGQGDEQY

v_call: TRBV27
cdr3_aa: ANKAGTGNFREQF

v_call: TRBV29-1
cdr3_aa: SVIRNSGRSYEQY

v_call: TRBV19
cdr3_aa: ASRPRRESSETQY

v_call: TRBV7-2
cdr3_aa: ASSAAPGTSVY

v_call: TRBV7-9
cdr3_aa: ASSLGTGTYEQY

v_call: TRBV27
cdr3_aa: ASSFSGRNNEQF

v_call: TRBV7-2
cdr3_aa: ASSLVSGSIADTQY

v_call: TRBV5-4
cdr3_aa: ASSSPGLAVTGANVLT

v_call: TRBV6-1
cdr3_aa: ASRGTPGSSGEQY

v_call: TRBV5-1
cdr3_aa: ASSFDRVTQY

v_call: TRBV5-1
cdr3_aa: ASSHGAQEQF

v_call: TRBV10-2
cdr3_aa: ASVGTSVSGELF

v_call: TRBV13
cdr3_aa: ASSSPGLGPSTDTQY

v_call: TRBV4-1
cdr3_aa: ASSQPPGLGNTDTQY

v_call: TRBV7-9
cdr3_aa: ASSYRGIINGYT

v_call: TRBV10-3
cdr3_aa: AISGSGSEETQY

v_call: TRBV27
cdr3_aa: ASSPRGTSGGSSYNEQF

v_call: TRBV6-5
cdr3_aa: ASKDRPNTEAF

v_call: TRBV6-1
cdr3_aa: AGQAYPGYT

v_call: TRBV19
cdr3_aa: ASQRPGAGANVLT

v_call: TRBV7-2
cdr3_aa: ASSPQLGSSYEQY

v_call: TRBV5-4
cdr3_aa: ASSLSSRETQY

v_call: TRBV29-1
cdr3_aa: SVVQDRGADTQY

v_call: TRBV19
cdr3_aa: ASSRGGVGFYEQY

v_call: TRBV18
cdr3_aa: ASSGTGAYRGEQY

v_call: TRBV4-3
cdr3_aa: ASSQDLEVHGELF

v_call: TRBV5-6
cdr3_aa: ASSLAAQGDQPQH

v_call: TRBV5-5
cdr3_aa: ASSTPETGETQY

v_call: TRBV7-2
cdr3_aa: ASSATSPRGTQY

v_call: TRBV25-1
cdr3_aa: ASSEWGQWGKLF

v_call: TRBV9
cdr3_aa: ASSVLDRDYPNNKNIQY

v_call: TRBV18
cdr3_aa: ASSPRKDTQY

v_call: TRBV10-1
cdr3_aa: ASSEHLQGKNYNEQF

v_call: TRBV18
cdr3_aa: ASSHGTNNQPQH

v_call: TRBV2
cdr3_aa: ASRTGGSSYNEQF

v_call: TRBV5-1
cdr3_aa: ASSPVTTNMNEKLF

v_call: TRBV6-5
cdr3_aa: ASSYIGNEQF

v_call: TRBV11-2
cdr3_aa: ASSSESAGLAGNTIY

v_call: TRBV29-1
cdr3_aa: SVEEHQETQY

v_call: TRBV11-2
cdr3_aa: ASSAQRASPHGYT

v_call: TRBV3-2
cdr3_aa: ASPNTQY

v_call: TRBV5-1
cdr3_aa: ASSGGFTNNEQF

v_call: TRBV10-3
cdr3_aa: AISPDRSSNQPQH

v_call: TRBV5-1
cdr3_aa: ASSLGGVFIRELF

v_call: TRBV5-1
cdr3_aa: ASSLEQVNEQY